Listed below are T cell receptor beta chains from one sample, sequenced in a study of control samples from healthy donors and cancer patients. Method: immunoSEQ multiplex PCR; TCRdb's copy keeps in-frame clones and lacks some. The data show about 410,000 clones, approximately 90% seen once. Material: PBMCs. These receptors were taken from a man in his forties with head and neck cancer. Both conserved end residues are part of each CDR3. Each record gives: D gene, V gene, J gene, clone size, CDR3 protein, CDR3 DNA. D genes are given only for firm matches. Only some rows state a clone size, as once, few, many or a class for expanded clones.

NA	TRBV21-1	TRBJ2-4	once	CASSKVGGTAKNIQYF	TGTGCCAGCAGCAAAGTGGGGGGAACGGCCAAAAACATTCAGTACTTC
NA	TRBV7-2	TRBJ2-1	NA	CASSPTTRSSYNEQFF	TGTGCCAGCAGCCCGACGACTAGAAGCTCCTACAATGAGCAGTTCTTC
NA	TRBV19	TRBJ2-7	NA	CASSHSNRASEQYF	TGTGCCAGTAGTCACTCCAACCGGGCCTCGGAGCAGTACTTC
NA	TRBV7-3	TRBJ2-2	NA	CASSLVGGNTGELFF	TGTGCCAGCAGCTTAGTCGGGGGGAACACCGGGGAGCTGTTTTTT
NA	TRBV6-4	TRBJ2-1	NA	CARGTDSISYNEQFF	TGTGCCAGAGGGACTGACAGTATCTCCTACAATGAGCAGTTCTTC
NA	TRBV14	TRBJ2-5	few	CASSQVQSGGTQYF	TGTGCCAGCAGCCAAGTGCAGTCTGGGGGGACCCAGTACTTC
TRBD1	TRBV24-1	TRBJ2-7	NA	CATSDPGQGYEQYF	TGTGCCACCAGTGATCCCGGACAGGGCTACGAGCAGTACTTC
TRBD2	TRBV15	TRBJ2-1	NA	CATSRGLGGDNEQFF	TGTGCCACCAGCAGAGGTTTGGGGGGGGACAATGAGCAGTTCTTC
NA	TRBV19	TRBJ1-2	NA	CASSSANPTAAYYGYTF	TGTGCCAGTAGCTCCGCAAACCCAACAGCAGCCTACTATGGCTACACCTTC
NA	TRBV28	TRBJ2-7	NA	CASSQTPGGAGEQYF	TGTGCCAGCAGCCAAACCCCAGGAGGGGCCGGGGAGCAGTACTTC
NA	TRBV27	TRBJ2-7	NA	CASSLGVPFYEQYF	TGTGCCAGCAGTTTGGGGGTCCCTTTCTACGAGCAGTACTTC
TRBD1	TRBV18	TRBJ2-7	NA	CASSPTGGHSYEQYF	TGTGCCAGCTCACCGACAGGGGGTCACTCCTACGAGCAGTACTTC
TRBD2	TRBV6-4	TRBJ2-5	few	CASSAPGGRYQETQYF	TGTGCCAGCAGCGCTCCCGGCGGGAGGTACCAAGAGACCCAGTACTTC
TRBD1	TRBV19	TRBJ1-2	NA	CASSIGQGGFYGYTF	TGTGCCAGTAGTATCGGACAGGGTGGTTTCTATGGCTACACCTTC
NA	TRBV9	TRBJ2-6	NA	CASSAKPGVVAGANVLTF	TGTGCCAGCAGCGCCAAACCGGGGGTGGTGGCTGGGGCCAACGTCCTGACTTTC
NA	TRBV2	TRBJ2-5	NA	CASGGNLKRVETQYF	TGTGCCAGCGGAGGAAACCTGAAGCGGGTTGAGACCCAGTACTTC
NA	TRBV7-9	TRBJ2-7	few	CASSLSGGLYEQYF	TGTGCCAGCAGCTTATCCGGGGGCCTCTACGAGCAGTACTTC
TRBD1	TRBV6-6	TRBJ2-5	NA	CASSLGTGVRGETQYF	TGTGCCAGCAGTTTGGGGACAGGGGTCAGGGGAGAGACCCAGTACTTC
TRBD1	TRBV19	TRBJ2-1	NA	CASSTMPGQGPTYNEQFF	TGTGCCAGTAGTACTATGCCGGGACAGGGGCCAACCTACAATGAGCAGTTCTTC
NA	TRBV28	TRBJ2-7	NA	CASSLPGNSYEQYF	TGTGCCAGCAGTTTACCAGGAAACTCCTACGAGCAGTACTTC
TRBD2	TRBV5-6	TRBJ2-2	NA	CASNGRAYTGELFF	TGTGCCAGCAATGGGAGGGCCTACACCGGGGAGCTGTTTTTT
NA	TRBV14	TRBJ1-2	NA	CASSQGIRSGTITSNYGYTF	TGTGCCAGCAGCCAAGGGATACGGTCCGGGACAATTACTTCTAACTATGGCTACACCTTC
NA	TRBV4-2	TRBJ2-7	NA	CASSQAPDRPSYEQYF	TGTGCCAGCAGCCAAGCCCCCGACAGGCCCTCCTACGAGCAGTACTTC
NA	TRBV6-5	TRBJ2-1	NA	CASRTALYNEQFF	TGTGCCAGCCGGACAGCCTTATACAATGAGCAGTTCTTC
TRBD1	TRBV29-1	TRBJ1-1	once	CSGGTGNTEAFF	TGCAGCGGGGGGACAGGGAACACTGAAGCTTTCTTT
NA	TRBV29-1	TRBJ2-3	NA	CSVEGDTQYF	TGCAGCGTTGAAGGAGATACGCAGTATTTT
TRBD2	TRBV6-6	TRBJ2-7	once	CASSPREGLYEQYF	TGTGCCAGCAGTCCCCGGGAGGGCCTGTACGAGCAGTACTTC
NA	TRBV7-2	TRBJ2-3	few	CASSFRGLDTDTQYF	TGTGCCAGCAGTTTTAGGGGACTCGACACAGATACGCAGTATTTT
NA	TRBV28	TRBJ1-1	NA	CASTPGGGPLYVTEAFF	TGTGCCAGCACACCGGGGGGGGGACCTCTTTATGTCACTGAAGCTTTCTTT